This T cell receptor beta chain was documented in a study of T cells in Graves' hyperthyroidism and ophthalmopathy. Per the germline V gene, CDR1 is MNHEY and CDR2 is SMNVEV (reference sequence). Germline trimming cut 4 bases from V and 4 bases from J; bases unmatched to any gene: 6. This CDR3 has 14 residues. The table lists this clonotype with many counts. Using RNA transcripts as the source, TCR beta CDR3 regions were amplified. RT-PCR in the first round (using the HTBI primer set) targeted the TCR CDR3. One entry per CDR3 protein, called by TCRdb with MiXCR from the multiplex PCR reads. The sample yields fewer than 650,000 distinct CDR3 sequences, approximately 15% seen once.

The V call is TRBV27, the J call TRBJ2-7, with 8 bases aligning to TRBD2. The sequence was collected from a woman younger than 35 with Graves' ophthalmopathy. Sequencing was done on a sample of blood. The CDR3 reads CASSWRGVSYEQYF. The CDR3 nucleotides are TGTGCCAGCAGTTGGCGGGGGGTTTCTTACGAGCAGTACTTC.